What follows is one T cell receptor (beta chain) and its context. No cognate antigen has been identified for it. At one end, the junction sequence differs from germline, possibly due to a read error. This sample is drawn from a study of T cell repertoires in cytomegalovirus infection (dated by TCRdb to between 2017 and 2020). About the investigation overall: The peptide stimulations were aimed at well-studied HLA-B-restricted epitopes as well as recently identified HLA-C-restricted CMV epitopes, whose presentation resists viral immunomodulation. The HLA type of each donor mattered for the analysis, because public TCR beta signatures pointed to carriage of CMV infection along with the matching HLA type. The paper as a whole reports these results and caveats: In both this cohort and an independent roughly 350-donor cohort, the cumulative frequency of public TCR beta family members distinguished carriers of CMV infection plus the relevant HLA type. In the ex vivo response, HLA-C-restricted CMV-specific TCR beta clonotypes were dominant, and in two of eight donors the single most frequent clonotype came from this HLA-C-restricted group.

From the germline V gene, CDR1 is MGHRA and CDR2 is YSYEKL. The CDR3, cysteine through phenylalanine, is 14 amino acids long. Here the CDR3 DNA is all that survives: 42 bases in frame from base 1. The treatment or condition label on this specimen signifies: in vitro stimulation with specific CMV peptide epitopes to enrich CMV-specific T cells. Instrument used: Illumina HiSeq 1500. TCRdb passed the public sequencing reads through fastp at Q25 and MiXCR, retaining productive beta sequences. Each CDR3 protein appears once, grouped with its most common genes and DNA. The sample has about 78,000 distinct CDR3 sequences on record, approximately 39% of them singletons. Approximately 93% of the sample rests with the top ten.

The clonotype was recovered from a human donor in good health (CMV status not recorded). Some clones in this sample may be carry-over from other donors' samples. Sequences were derived from CD8+ T cells from cultured PBMCs, sampled from culture after CMV antigen stimulation. The chain links TRBV4-1 with TRBJ1-2, and the D gene may be TRBD1, 5 bases matching. Here is the DNA: TGCGCCAGCAGACAAGATAGAGGGGCTCGAGGCTACACCTTC. Translated, this gives CASRQDRGARGYTF.